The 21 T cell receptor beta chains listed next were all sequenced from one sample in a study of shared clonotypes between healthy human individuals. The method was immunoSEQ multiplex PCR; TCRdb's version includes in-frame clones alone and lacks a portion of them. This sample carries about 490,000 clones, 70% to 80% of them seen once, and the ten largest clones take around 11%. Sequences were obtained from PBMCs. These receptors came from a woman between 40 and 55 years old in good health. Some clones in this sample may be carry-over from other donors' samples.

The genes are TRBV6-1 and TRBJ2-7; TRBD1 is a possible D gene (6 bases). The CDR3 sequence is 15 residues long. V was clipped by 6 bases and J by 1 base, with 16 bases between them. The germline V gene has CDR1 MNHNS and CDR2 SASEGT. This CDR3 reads CASRAGEGGSYEQYF. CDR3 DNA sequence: TGTGCCAGCAGGGCCGGGGAAGGGGGTTCCTACGAGCAGTACTTC.

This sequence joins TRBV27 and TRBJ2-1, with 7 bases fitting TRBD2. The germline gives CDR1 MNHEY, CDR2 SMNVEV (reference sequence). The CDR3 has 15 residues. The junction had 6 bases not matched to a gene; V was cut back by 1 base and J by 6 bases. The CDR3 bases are TGTGCCAGCAGTTTATGGGGGGGGGAATCCAATGAGCAGTTCTTC. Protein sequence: CASSLWGGESNEQFF.

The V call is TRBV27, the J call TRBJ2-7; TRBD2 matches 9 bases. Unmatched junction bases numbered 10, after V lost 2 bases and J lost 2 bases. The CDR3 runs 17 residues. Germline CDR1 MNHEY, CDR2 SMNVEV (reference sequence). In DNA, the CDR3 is TGTGCCAGCAGTTTAGGGGCAGGCCTAGCGGGGACCTACGAGCAGTACTTC. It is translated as CASSLGAGLAGTYEQYF.

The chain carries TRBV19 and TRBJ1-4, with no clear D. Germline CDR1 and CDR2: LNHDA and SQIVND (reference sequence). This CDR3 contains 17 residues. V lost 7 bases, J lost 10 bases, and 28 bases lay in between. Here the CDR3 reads CASKAHGLGQEFRKLFF. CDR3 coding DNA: TGTGCCAGTAAAGCCCACGGTCTAGGGCAGGAATTTCGAAAACTGTTTTTT.

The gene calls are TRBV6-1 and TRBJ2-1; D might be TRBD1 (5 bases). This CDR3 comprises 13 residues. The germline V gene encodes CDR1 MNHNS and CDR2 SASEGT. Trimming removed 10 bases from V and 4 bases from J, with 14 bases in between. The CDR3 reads CAITDRGYNEQFF. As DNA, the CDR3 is TGTGCCATCACCGACAGAGGATACAATGAGCAGTTCTTC.

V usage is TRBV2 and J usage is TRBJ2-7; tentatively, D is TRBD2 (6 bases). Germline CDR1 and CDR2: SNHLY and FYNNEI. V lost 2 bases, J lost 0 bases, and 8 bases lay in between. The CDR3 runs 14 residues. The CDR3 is CASSEMGGSYEQYF. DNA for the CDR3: TGTGCCAGCAGTGAAATGGGGGGCTCCTACGAGCAGTACTTC.

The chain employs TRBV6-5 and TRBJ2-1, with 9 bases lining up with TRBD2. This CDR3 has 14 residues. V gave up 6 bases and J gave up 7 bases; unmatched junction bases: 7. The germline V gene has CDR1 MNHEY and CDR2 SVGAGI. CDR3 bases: TGTGCCAGCAGCGCGGGAGGGCCCAGGAATGAGCAGTTCTTC. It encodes CASSAGGPRNEQFF.

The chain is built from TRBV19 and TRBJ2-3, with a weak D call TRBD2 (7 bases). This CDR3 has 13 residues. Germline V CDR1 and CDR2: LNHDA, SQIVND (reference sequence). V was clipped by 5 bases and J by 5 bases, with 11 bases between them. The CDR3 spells CASSSRGGDTQYF. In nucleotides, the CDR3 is TGTGCCAGTAGTTCTAGGGGGGGAGATACGCAGTATTTT.

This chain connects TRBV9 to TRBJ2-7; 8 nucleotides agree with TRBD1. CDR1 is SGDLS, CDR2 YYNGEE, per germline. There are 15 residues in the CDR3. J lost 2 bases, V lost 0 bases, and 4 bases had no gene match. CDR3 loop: CASSVGDRGTYEQYF. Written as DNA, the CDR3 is TGTGCCAGCAGCGTAGGCGACAGGGGTACCTACGAGCAGTACTTC.

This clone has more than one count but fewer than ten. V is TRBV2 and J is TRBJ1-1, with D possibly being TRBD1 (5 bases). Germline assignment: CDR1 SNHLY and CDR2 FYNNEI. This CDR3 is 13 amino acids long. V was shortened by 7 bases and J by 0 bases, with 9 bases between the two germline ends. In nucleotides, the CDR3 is TGTGCCAGCATGTCAGGGATGAACACTGAAGCTTTCTTT. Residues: CASMSGMNTEAFF.

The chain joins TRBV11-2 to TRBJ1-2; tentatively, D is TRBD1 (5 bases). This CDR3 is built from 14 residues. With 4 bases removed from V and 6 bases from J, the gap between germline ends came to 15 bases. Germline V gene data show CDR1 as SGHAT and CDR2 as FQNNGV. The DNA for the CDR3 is TGTGCCAGCAGCTCTTTCAGGGCCAGGGATGGCTACACCTTC. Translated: CASSSFRARDGYTF.

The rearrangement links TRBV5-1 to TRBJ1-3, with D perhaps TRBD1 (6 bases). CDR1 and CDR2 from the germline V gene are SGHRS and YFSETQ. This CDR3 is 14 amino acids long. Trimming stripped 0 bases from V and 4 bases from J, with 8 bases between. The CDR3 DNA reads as TGCGCCAGCAGCTTGGTGGGACAAGGAAACACCATATATTTT. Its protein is CASSLVGQGNTIYF. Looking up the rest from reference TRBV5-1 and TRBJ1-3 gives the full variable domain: KAGVTQTPRYLIKTRGQQVTLSCSPISGHRSVSWYQQTPGQGLQFLFEYFSETQRNKGNFPGRFSGRQFSNSRSEMNVSTLELGDSALYLCASSLVGQGNTIYFGEGSWLTVV.

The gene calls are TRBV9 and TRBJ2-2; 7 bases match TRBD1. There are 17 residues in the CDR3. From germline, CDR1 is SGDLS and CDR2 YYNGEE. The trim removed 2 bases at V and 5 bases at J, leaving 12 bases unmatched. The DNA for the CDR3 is TGTGCCAGCAGCGTTCCAAGACAGGGAGAATGGACCGGGGAGCTGTTTTTT. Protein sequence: CASSVPRQGEWTGELFF.

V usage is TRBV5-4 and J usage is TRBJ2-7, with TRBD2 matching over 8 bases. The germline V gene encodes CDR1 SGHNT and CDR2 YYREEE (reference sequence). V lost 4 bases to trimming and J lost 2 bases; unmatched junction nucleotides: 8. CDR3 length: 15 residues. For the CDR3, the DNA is TGTGCCAGCAGCCTCAGCGGGAGATTTCCCTACGAGCAGTACTTC. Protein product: CASSLSGRFPYEQYF.

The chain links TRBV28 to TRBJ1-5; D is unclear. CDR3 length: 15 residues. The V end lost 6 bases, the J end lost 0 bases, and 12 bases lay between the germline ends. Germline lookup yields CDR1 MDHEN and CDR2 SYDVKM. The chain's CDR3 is CASSNPGYSNQPQHF. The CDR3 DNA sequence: TGTGCCAGCAGCAACCCCGGTTATAGCAATCAGCCCCAGCATTTT. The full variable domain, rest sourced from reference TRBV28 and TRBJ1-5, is DVKVTQSSRYLVKRTGEKVFLECVQDMDHENMFWYRQDPGLGLRLIYFSYDVKMKEKGDIPEGYSVSREKKERFSLILESASTNQTSMYLCASSNPGYSNQPQHFGDGTRLSIL.

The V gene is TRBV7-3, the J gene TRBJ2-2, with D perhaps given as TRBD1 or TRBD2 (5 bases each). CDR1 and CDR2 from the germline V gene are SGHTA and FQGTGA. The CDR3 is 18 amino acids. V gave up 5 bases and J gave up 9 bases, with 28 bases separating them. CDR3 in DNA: TGTGCCAGCAGCCCCCCAGTCGTCTTAGCAGGGACGGCCAGGGAGCTGTTTTTT. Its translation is CASSPPVVLAGTARELFF.

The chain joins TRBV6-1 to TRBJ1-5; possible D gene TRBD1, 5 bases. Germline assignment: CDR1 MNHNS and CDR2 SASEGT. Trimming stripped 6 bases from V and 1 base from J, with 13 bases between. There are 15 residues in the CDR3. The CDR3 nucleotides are TGTGCCAGCAGGAGGGACGCATGGAGCAATCAGCCCCAGCATTTT. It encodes CASRRDAWSNQPQHF.

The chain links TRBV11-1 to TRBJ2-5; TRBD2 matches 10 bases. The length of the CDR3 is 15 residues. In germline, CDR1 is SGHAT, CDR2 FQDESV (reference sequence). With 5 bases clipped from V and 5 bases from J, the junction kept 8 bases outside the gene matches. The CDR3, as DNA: TGTGCCAGCAGCGCCACTAGCGGGACGTTTGAGACCCAGTACTTC. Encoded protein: CASSATSGTFETQYF. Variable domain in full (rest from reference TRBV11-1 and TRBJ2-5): EAEVAQSPRYKITEKSQAVAFWCDPISGHATLYWYRQILGQGPELLVQFQDESVVDDSQLPKDRFSAERLKGVDSTLKIQPAELGDSAMYLCASSATSGTFETQYFGPGTRLLVL.

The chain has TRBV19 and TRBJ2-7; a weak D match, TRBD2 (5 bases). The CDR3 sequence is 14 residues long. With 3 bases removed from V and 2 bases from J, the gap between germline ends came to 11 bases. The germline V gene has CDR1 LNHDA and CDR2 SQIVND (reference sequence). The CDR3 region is CASSIPGNPYEQYF. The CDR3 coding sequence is TGTGCCAGTAGTATCCCCGGGAACCCCTACGAGCAGTACTTC.

CDR3 loop: CASSLVGAQGANVLTF. The CDR3, as DNA: TGTGCCAGCAGCTTGGTAGGGGCGCAGGGGGCCAACGTCCTGACTTTC. The rearrangement uses TRBV7-2 and TRBJ2-6, with D possibly matching TRBD1 (5 bases). The germline gives CDR1 SGHTA, CDR2 FQGNSA. The CDR3 loop spans 16 amino acids. Trimming took off 3 bases at V and 4 bases at J, with 13 bases between the two ends.

The chain's CDR3 is CASSSRRVAGLSYEQYF. Written as DNA, the CDR3 is TGTGCCAGCAGTTCACGGCGGGTAGCGGGCCTCTCCTACGAGCAGTACTTC. V gene TRBV28 combines with J gene TRBJ2-7; 7 nucleotides match TRBD2. This CDR3 region has 17 residues. CDR1 MDHEN and CDR2 SYDVKM come from the germline V gene. V lost 4 bases and J lost 0; bases outside the gene matches: 12.